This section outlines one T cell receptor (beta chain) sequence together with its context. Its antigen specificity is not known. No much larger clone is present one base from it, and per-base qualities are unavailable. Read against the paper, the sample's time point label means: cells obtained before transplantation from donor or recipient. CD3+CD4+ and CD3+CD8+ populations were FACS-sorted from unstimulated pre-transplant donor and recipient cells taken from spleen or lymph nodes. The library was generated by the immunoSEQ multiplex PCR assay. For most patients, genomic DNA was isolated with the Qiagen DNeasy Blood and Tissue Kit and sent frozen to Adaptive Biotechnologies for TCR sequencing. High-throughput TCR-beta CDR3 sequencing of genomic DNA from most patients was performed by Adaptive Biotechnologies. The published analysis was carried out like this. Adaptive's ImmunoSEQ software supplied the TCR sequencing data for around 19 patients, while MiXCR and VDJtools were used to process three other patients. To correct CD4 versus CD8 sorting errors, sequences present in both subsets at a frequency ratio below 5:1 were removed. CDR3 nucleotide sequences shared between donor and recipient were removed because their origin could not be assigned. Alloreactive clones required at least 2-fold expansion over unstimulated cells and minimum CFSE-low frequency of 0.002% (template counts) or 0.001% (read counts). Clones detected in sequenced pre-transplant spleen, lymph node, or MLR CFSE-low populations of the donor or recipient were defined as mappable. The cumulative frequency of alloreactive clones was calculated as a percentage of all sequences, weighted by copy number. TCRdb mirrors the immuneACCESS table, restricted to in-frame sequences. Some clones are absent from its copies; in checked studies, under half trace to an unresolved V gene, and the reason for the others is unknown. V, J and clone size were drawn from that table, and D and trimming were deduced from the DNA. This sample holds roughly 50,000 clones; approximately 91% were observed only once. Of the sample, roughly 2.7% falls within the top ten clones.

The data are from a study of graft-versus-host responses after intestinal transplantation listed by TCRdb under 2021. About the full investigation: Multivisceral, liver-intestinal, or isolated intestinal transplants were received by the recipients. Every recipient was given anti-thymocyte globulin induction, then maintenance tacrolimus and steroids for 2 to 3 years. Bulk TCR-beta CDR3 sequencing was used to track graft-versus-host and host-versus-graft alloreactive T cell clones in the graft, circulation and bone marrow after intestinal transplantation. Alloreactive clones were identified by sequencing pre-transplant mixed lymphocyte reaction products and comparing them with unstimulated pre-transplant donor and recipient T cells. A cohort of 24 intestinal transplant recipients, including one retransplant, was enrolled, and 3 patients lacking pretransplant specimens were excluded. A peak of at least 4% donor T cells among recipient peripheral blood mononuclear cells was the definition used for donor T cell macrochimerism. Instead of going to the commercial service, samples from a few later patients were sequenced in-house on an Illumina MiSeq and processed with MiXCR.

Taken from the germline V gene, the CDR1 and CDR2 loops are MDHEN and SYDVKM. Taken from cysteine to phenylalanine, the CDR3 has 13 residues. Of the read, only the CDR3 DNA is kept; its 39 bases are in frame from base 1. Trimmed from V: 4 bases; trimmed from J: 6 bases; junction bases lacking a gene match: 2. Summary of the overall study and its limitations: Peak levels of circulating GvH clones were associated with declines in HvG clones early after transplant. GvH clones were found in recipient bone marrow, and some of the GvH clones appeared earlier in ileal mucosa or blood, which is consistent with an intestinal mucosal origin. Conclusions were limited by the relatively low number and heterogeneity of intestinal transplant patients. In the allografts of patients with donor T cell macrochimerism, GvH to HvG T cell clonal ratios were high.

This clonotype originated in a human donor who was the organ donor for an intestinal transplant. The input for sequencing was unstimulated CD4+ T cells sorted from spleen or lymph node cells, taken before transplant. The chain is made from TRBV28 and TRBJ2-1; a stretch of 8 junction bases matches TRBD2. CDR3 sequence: CASSSGGTNEQFF. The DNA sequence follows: TGTGCCAGCAGTTCGGGGGGGACCAATGAGCAGTTCTTC. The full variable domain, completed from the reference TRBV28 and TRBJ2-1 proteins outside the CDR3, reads DVKVTQSSRYLVKRTGEKVFLECVQDMDHENMFWYRQDPGLGLRLIYFSYDVKMKEKGDIPEGYSVSREKKERFSLILESASTNQTSMYLCASSSGGTNEQFFGPGTRLTVL.